The clone carrying this T cell receptor beta chain was seen at least ten times. Its target is unknown. Amplified TCR beta CDR3 regions came from RNA transcripts. First-round RT-PCR targeting the TCR CDR3 was performed with the HTBI primer set. One entry per CDR3 protein results from TCRdb running MiXCR on the multiplex PCR reads. The table includes fewer than 400,000 distinct CDR3 sequences, over 12% detected once. This record comes from a study of T cells in Graves' hyperthyroidism and ophthalmopathy. Study details: Pretreatment peripheral blood was obtained at initial diagnosis. Findings of the study overall: Stable hyperthyroidism was told apart from ophthalmopathy by a model built on 13 V-J features.

Under 3 months was the duration of disease in ophthalmopathy patients, who also had a Clinical Activity Score of at least 3 and a NOSPECS grade of at least 4. The source of the PBMCs was over 8.5 ml of fresh peripheral blood. Germline CDR1 SGHAT, CDR2 FQNNGV. The V end lost 3 bases, the J end lost 4 bases, and 18 bases lay between the germline ends. The CDR3 contains 17 residues. The clonotype was recovered from a man aged 45 to 65 with Graves' ophthalmopathy. Specimen: blood. The chain uses TRBV11-2 and TRBJ2-2; perhaps TRBD1 as D (6 bases). The CDR3 nucleotides are TGTGCCAGCAGCTTTGTTGACAGGCTGACGGTCACCGGGGAGCTGTTTTTT. Translation gives CASSFVDRLTVTGELFF.